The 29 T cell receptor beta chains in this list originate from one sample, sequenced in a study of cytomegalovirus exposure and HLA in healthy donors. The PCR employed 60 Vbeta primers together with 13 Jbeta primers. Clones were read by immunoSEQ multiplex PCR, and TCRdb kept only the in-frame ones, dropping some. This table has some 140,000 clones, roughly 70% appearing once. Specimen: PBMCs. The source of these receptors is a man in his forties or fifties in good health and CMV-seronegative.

The CDR3 nucleotides read TGTGCCGTCGACAGAGTCCAAGAGACCCAGTACTTC. Amino acids: CAVDRVQETQYF. The rearrangement joins TRBV30 to TRBJ2-5; possible D gene TRBD1, 5 bases. The CDR3 has 12 amino acids. Germline lookup yields CDR1 GTSNPN and CDR2 SVGIG (reference sequence). The germline V and J ends were trimmed by 8 bases and 1 base, with 11 bases remaining between them.

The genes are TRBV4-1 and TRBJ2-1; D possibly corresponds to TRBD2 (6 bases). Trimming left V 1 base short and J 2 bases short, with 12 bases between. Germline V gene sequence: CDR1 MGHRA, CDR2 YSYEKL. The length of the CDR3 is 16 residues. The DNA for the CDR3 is TGCGCCAGCAGCCAAGTGGCGACTAGGGCCTACAATGAGCAGTTCTTC. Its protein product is CASSQVATRAYNEQFF.

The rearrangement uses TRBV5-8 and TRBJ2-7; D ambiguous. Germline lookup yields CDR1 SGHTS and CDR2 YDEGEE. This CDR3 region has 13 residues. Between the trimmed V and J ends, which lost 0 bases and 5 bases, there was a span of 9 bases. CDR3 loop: CASSLAYSNEQYF. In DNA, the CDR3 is TGTGCCAGCAGCTTGGCTTACAGCAACGAGCAGTACTTC.

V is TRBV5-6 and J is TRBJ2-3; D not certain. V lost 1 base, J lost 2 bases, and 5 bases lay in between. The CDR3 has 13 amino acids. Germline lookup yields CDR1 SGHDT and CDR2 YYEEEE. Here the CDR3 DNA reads TGTGCCAGCAGCTTGTGGCTCACAGATACGCAGTATTTT. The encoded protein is CASSLWLTDTQYF.

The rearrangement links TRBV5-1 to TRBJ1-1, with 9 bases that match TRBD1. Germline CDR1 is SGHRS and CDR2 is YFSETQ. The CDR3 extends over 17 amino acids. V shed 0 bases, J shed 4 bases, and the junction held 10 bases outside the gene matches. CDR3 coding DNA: TGCGCCAGCAGCTTGGCCACAGGGGGCTCAATGAGCACTGAAGCTTTCTTT. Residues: CASSLATGGSMSTEAFF.

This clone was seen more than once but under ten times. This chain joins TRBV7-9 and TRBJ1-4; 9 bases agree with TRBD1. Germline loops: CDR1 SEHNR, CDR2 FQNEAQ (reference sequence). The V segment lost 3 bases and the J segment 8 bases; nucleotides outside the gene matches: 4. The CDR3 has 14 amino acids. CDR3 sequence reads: CASSLGQGSEKLFF. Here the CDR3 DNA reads TGTGCCAGCAGCTTGGGACAGGGTTCCGAAAAACTGTTTTTT.

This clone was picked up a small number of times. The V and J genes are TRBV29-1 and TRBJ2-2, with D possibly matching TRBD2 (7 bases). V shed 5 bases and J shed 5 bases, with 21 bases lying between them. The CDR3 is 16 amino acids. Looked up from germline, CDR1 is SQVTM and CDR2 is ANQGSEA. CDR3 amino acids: CSVFGGPSAETGELFF. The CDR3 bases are TGCAGCGTTTTCGGGGGGCCTAGCGCGGAGACCGGGGAGCTGTTTTTT.

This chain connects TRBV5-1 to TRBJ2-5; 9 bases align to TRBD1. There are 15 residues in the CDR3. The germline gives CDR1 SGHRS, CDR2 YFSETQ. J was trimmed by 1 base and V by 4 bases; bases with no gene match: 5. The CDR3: CASSRGTGTQETQYF. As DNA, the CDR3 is TGCGCCAGCAGCCGGGGGACAGGGACCCAAGAGACCCAGTACTTC.

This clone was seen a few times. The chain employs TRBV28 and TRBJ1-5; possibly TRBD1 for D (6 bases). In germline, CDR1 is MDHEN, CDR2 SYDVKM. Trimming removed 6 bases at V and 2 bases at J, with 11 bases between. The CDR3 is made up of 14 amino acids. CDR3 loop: CASSPGVGNQPQHF. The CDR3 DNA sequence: TGTGCCAGCAGCCCAGGGGTCGGCAATCAGCCCCAGCATTTT.

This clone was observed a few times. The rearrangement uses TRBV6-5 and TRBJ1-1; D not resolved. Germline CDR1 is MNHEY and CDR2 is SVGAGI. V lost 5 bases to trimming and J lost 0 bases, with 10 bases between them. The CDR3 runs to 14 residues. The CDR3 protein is CASSSSGVNTEAFF. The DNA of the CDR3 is TGTGCCAGCAGTAGTAGTGGAGTGAACACTGAAGCTTTCTTT.

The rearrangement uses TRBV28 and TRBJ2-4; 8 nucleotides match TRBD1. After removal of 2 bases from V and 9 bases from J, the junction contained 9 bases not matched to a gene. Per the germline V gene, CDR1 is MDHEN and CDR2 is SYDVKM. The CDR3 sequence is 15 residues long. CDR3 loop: CASSLPRTGYTIQYF. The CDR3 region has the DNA TGTGCCAGCAGTTTACCAAGGACAGGGTATACCATTCAGTACTTC.

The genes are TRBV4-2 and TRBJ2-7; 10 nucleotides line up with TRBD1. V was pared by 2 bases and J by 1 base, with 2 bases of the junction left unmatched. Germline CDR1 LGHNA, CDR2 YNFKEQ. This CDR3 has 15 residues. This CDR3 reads CASSQRTGGSYEQYF. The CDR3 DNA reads TGTGCCAGCAGCCAACGGACAGGGGGTTCCTACGAGCAGTACTTC.

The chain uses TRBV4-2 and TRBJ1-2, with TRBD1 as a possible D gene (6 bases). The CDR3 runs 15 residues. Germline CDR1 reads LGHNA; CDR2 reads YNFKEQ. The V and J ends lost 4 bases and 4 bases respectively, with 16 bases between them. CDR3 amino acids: CASSPGPQGSYGYTF. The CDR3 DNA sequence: TGTGCCAGCAGCCCCGGCCCACAGGGTAGCTATGGCTACACCTTC.

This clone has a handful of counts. This CDR3 reads CASIFFGGEGGTQYF. CDR3 DNA: TGTGCCAGCATCTTCTTCGGGGGGGAGGGTGGTACGCAGTATTTT. V usage is TRBV7-2 and J usage is TRBJ2-3; 8 bases agree with TRBD2. The CDR3 runs to 15 residues. Germline trimming cut 7 bases from V and 8 bases from J; bases unmatched to any gene: 14. Germline V gene data show CDR1 as SGHTA and CDR2 as FQGNSA.

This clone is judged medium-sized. This CDR3 is CASSVAYRSTGNTIYF. DNA of the CDR3: TGTGCCAGCAGCGTAGCGTACAGGTCCACTGGAAACACCATATATTTT. The chain recombines TRBV9 with TRBJ1-3; possibly TRBD1 for D (5 bases). The CDR3 contains 16 residues. The germline CDR1 and CDR2 sequences are SGDLS and YYNGEE. Trimming removed 0 bases at V and 2 bases at J, with 12 bases between.

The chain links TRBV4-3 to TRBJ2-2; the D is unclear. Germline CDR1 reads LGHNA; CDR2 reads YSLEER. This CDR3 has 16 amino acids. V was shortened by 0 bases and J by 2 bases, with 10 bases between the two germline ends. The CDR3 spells CASSQEFAHNTGELFF. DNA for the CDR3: TGCGCCAGCAGCCAAGAGTTCGCACACAACACCGGGGAGCTGTTTTTT.

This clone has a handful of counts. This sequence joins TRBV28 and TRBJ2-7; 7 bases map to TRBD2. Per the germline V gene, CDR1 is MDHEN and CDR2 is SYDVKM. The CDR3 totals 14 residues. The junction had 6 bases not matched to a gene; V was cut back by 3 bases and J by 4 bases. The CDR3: CASSLAGLQYEQYF. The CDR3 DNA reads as TGTGCCAGCAGTTTGGCGGGACTACAATACGAGCAGTACTTC.

Here the CDR3 reads CAWSVFGEQFF. The CDR3 DNA is TGTGCCTGGAGTGTCTTCGGGGAGCAGTTCTTC. This chain joins TRBV30 and TRBJ2-1; D unclear. Germline V lookup: CDR1 GTSNPN, CDR2 SVGIG (reference sequence). Trimming stripped 0 bases from V and 10 bases from J, with 7 bases between. The CDR3 spans 11 residues.

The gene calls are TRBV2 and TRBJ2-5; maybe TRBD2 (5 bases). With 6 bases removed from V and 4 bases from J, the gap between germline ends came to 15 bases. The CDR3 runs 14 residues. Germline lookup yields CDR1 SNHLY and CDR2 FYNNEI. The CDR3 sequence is CASSGLLLGETQYF. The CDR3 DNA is TGTGCCAGCAGCGGACTTCTCCTGGGAGAGACCCAGTACTTC.

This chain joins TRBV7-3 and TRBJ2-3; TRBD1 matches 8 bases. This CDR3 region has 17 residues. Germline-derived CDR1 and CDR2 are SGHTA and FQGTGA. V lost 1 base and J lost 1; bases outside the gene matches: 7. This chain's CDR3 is CASSLNTGQGGTDTQYF. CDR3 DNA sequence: TGTGCCAGCAGCTTAAACACCGGACAGGGAGGCACAGATACGCAGTATTTT.

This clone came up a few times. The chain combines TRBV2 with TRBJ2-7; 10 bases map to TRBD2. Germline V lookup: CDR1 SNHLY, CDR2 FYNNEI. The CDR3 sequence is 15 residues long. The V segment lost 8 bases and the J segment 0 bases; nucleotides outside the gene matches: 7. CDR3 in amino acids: CASLGTSAISYEQYF. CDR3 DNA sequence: TGTGCCAGCCTTGGGACTAGCGCCATCTCCTACGAGCAGTACTTC.

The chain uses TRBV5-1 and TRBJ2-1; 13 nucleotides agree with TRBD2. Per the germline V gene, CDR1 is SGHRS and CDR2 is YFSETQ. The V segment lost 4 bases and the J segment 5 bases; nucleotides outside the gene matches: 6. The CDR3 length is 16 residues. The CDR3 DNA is TGCGCCAGCAGCCCCGGGGGACTAGCGGGGCACAATGAGCAGTTCTTC. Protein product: CASSPGGLAGHNEQFF.

The CDR3 DNA follows: TGTGCCAGCAGTTACTCGGCAGTCCCCCGACTCCACGAGCAGTACTTC. Protein: CASSYSAVPRLHEQYF. The rearrangement uses TRBV6-5 and TRBJ2-5; D is unresolved. Judging by the DNA end, TRBJ2-7 fits better; the J call may be wrong. The germline V gene encodes CDR1 MNHEY and CDR2 SVGAGI. The CDR3 has 16 residues.

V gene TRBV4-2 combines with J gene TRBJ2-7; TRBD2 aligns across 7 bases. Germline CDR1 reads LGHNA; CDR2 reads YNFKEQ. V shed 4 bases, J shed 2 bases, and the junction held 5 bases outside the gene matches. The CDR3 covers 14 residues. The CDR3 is CASSRSTSPYEQYF. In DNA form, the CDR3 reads TGTGCCAGCAGCCGATCGACTAGCCCCTACGAGCAGTACTTC.

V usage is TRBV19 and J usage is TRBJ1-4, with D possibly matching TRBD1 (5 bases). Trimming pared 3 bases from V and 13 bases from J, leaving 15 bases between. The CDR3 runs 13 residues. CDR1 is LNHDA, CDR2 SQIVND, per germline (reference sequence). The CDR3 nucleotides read TGTGCCAGTAGTATCGTTAGGGGAGGTGTACTGTTTTTT. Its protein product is CASSIVRGGVLFF.

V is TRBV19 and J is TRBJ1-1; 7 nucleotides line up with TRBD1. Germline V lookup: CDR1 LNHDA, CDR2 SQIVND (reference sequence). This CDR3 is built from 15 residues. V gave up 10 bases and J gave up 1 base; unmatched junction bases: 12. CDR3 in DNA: TGTGCCACCTACTATTCGCGGACAGGGAACACTGAAGCTTTCTTT. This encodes CATYYSRTGNTEAFF. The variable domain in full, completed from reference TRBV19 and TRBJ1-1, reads DGGITQSPKYLFRKEGQNVTLSCEQNLNHDAMYWYRQDPGQGLRLIYYSQIVNDFQKGDIAEGYSVSREKKESFPLTVTSAQKNPTAFYLCATYYSRTGNTEAFFGQGTRLTVV.

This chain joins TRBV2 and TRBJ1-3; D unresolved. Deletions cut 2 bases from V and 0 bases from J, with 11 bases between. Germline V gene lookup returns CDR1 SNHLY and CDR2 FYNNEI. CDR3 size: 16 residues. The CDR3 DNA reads TGTGCCAGCAGTGAAACCATTTTGAGCTCTGGAAACACCATATATTTT. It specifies CASSETILSSGNTIYF.

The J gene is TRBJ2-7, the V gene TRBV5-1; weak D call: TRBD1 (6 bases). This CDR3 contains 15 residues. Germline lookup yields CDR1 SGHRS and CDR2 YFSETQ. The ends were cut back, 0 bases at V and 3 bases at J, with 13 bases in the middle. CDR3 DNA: TGCGCCAGCAGCTTGGCCCTGACAGGTGTCTACGAGCAGTACTTC. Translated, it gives CASSLALTGVYEQYF.

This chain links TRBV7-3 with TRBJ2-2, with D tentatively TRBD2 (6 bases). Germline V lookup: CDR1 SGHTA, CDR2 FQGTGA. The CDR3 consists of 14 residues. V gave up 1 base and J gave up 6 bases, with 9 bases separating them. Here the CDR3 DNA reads TGTGCCAGCAGCTTAAGTGGGGAGGCCGGGGAGCTGTTTTTT. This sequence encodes CASSLSGEAGELFF.